This T cell receptor beta chain was captured by sequencing in a study of identical twins. Study-level points and caveats: In zero-insertion analyses, partial confounding could arise from invariant MAIT and iNKT cells. Out-of-frame alpha sequences that twins shared showed excess low generation probability. Not following the same donors, the study drew its conclusions from cross-sectional statistical analysis.

Carrying unique molecular identifiers, the cDNA also gained a universal primer site through template switching. TCRdb used MiXCR to reprocess the 5' RACE reads, holding one entry per CDR3 protein. The repertoire holds 420,000 or so distinct CDR3 sequences, with approximately 18% as singletons. Worth noting for this clonotype: What it recognizes is unknown.

Specimen: naive T cells sorted from blood. The clonotype originates from a man aged 45 to 65 in good health.

The DNA for the CDR3 is TGTGCCAGCAGCTTAGTATCAGGGAACTACGAGCAGTACTTC. Amino acid sequence: CASSLVSGNYEQYF. The chain uses TRBV7-2 and TRBJ2-7, with a tentative D call TRBD1 (5 bases). V lost 1 base, J lost 3 bases, and 10 bases lay in between. Germline V CDR1 and CDR2: SGHTA, FQGNSA. The CDR3 contains 14 residues.